A single sample is the source of the 14 T cell receptor beta chains below, sequenced in a study of T cell responses to AZD1222 COVID-19 vaccine. Generated by immunoSEQ multiplex PCR, the TCRdb table keeps only in-frame clones and is missing some. The table includes approximately 150,000 clones, approximately 94% detected once. The sequencing used peripheral blood, collected 28 days after the second AZD1222 dose. These receptors were collected from an adult who received the AZD1222 COVID-19 vaccine.

The J gene is TRBJ1-3, the V gene TRBV7-9; D is ambiguous. Trimming took off 5 bases at V and 0 bases at J, with 8 bases between the two ends. From germline, CDR1 is SEHNR and CDR2 FQNEAQ (reference sequence). This CDR3 contains 14 residues. CDR3 loop: CASSGLFSGNTIYF. DNA for the CDR3: TGTGCCAGCAGCGGACTGTTCTCTGGAAACACCATATATTTT.

The chain is built from TRBV27 and TRBJ2-7; the D gene is possibly TRBD2 (6 bases). The CDR3 runs 15 residues. Germline V lookup: CDR1 MNHEY, CDR2 SMNVEV (reference sequence). The germline V and J ends were trimmed by 0 bases and 2 bases, with 11 bases remaining between them. The CDR3 protein is CASSLSLGGPYEQYF. The CDR3 region has the DNA TGTGCCAGCAGTTTATCGCTGGGGGGACCCTACGAGCAGTACTTC.

The CDR3 nucleotides read TGTGCCAGCAGTTACTCCGCGACGGGTTATGGCTACACCTTC. Translation: CASSYSATGYGYTF. The V and J genes are TRBV6-2 or TRBV6-3 and TRBJ1-2; D remains unclear. The germline gives CDR1 MNHEY, CDR2 SVGEGT. The CDR3 is 14 residues long. Trimming removed 0 bases from V and 5 bases from J, with 10 bases in between.

J is TRBJ2-1 and V is TRBV18; TRBD1 matches 11 bases. Trimming removed 8 bases from V and 1 base from J; junction bases left unmatched: 1. The CDR3 spans 14 residues. Germline lookup yields CDR1 KGHSH and CDR2 LQKENI. CDR3 protein: CASRDRGSYNEQFF. The CDR3 nucleotides read TGTGCCAGCCGGGACAGGGGGTCCTACAATGAGCAGTTCTTC.

This clone appeared a few times. The rearrangement links TRBV7-2 to TRBJ1-6, with D tentatively TRBD1 (5 bases). The CDR3 extends over 16 amino acids. Germline values: CDR1 SGHTA, CDR2 FQGNSA. V was cut by 0 bases and J by 6 bases, with 12 bases left in between. The CDR3 DNA sequence: TGTGCCAGCAGCTTAGCGTGGGGGGTTGGTAATTCACCCCTCCACTTT. Translated: CASSLAWGVGNSPLHF. The whole variable domain, remainder taken from reference TRBV7-2 and TRBJ1-6, is GAGVSQSPSNKVTEKGKDVELRCDPISGHTALYWYRQSLGQGLEFLIYFQGNSAPDKSGLPSDRFSAERTGGSVSTLTIQRTQQEDSAVYLCASSLAWGVGNSPLHFGNGTRLTVT.

V is TRBV2 and J is TRBJ2-2; TRBD1 matches 7 bases. Looked up from germline, CDR1 is SNHLY and CDR2 is FYNNEI. J was trimmed by 6 bases and V by 5 bases; bases with no gene match: 9. The CDR3 loop spans 15 amino acids. Written as DNA, the CDR3 is TGTGCCAGCAGTTATACTCCGGGACAGTCCGGGGAGCTGTTTTTT. Translated, it gives CASSYTPGQSGELFF.

The V call is TRBV6-6, the J call TRBJ2-1, with 9 bases aligning to TRBD1. The ends lost 6 bases at V and 7 bases at J; junction bases unmatched: 10. The CDR3 loop spans 15 amino acids. The V gene's germline CDR1 is MNHNY and CDR2 SVGAGI (reference sequence). CDR3 DNA sequence: TGTGCCAGCAGCCTAGGGGGGGACAGGGCGAATGAGCAGTTCTTC. It specifies CASSLGGDRANEQFF.

The chain has TRBV9 and TRBJ1-2; D gene unclear. CDR1 is SGDLS, CDR2 YYNGEE, per germline. Trimming removed 2 bases from V and 4 bases from J, with 15 bases in between. This CDR3 spans 15 amino acids. In DNA form, the CDR3 reads TGTGCCAGCAGCGTTCTTCCGGGAGCTAGCTATGGCTACACCTTC. It translates to CASSVLPGASYGYTF.

The V call is TRBV3-1 (or the pseudogene TRBV3-2), the J call TRBJ2-2; no firm D call. This CDR3 is built from 14 residues. Trimming took 0 bases from V and 0 from J, leaving 2 bases between them. Germline CDR1 is LGHDT and CDR2 is YNNKEL (reference sequence). The CDR3 DNA sequence: TGTGCCAGCAGCCAAGATACGAACACCGGGGAGCTGTTTTTT. Translation gives CASSQDTNTGELFF.

This sequence joins TRBV2 and TRBJ2-7, with TRBD1 as a possible D gene (6 bases). CDR1 SNHLY and CDR2 FYNNEI come from the germline V gene. The CDR3 spans 12 residues. The germline V and J ends were trimmed by 3 bases and 11 bases, with 14 bases remaining between them. The CDR3 sequence is CASSDPSGHEYF. CDR3 coding DNA: TGTGCCAGCAGTGATCCCTCGGGACACGAGTACTTC.

This clone appeared a single time. The chain combines TRBV5-1 with TRBJ1-6, with no clear D. CDR3 length: 14 residues. The germline V and J ends were trimmed by 6 bases and 0 bases, with 7 bases remaining between them. Germline V gene lookup returns CDR1 SGHRS and CDR2 YFSETQ. The CDR3 bases are TGCGCCAGCAATTTGGGCTCCTATAATTCACCCCTCCACTTT. This codes for CASNLGSYNSPLHF.

The chain carries TRBV5-4 and TRBJ1-2, with TRBD1 matching 9 bases. CDR1 and CDR2 (germline): SGHNT, YYREEE (reference sequence). The junction had 6 bases not matched to a gene; V was cut back by 4 bases and J by 2 bases. The CDR3 runs 15 residues. This CDR3 reads CASSTPGTGNYGYTF. DNA of the CDR3: TGTGCCAGCAGCACGCCGGGGACAGGGAACTATGGCTACACCTTC. Full variable domain (missing parts from reference TRBV5-4 and TRBJ1-2): ETGVTQSPTHLIKTRGQQVTLRCSSQSGHNTVSWYQQALGQGPQFIFQYYREEENGRGNFPPRFSGLQFPNYSSELNVNALELDDSALYLCASSTPGTGNYGYTFGSGTRLTVV.

The chain is built from TRBV3-1 (or the pseudogene TRBV3-2) and TRBJ2-4; the match to TRBD2 covers 9 bases. J was trimmed by 1 base and V by 4 bases; bases with no gene match: 2. The CDR3 loop spans 15 amino acids. CDR1 and CDR2 (germline): LGHDT, YNNKEL (reference sequence). CDR3 in amino acids: CASSPGTSAKNIQYF. The CDR3 nucleotides read TGTGCCAGCAGCCCCGGGACTAGCGCCAAAAACATTCAGTACTTC.

This chain connects TRBV18 to TRBJ1-4; no firm D call. The germline V gene encodes CDR1 KGHSH and CDR2 LQKENI. This CDR3 has 17 amino acids. The ends were cut back, 0 bases at V and 3 bases at J, with 14 bases in the middle. The CDR3 nucleotides are TGTGCCAGCTCACCACCGCCCCGTACTACGGCTAATGAAAAACTGTTTTTT. As protein: CASSPPPRTTANEKLFF.